The 12 T cell receptor beta chains given below trace back to one sample, sequenced in a study of shared clonotypes between healthy human individuals. Only in-frame clones appear in the TCRdb table, and some are missing; sequencing was by immunoSEQ multiplex PCR. Of some 2.4 million clones in the sample, under 95% are singletons; the top ten hold around 0.37%. Sequencing input: naive CD4+ T cells from PBMCs. Subset here: CD45RA+ positively selected. The source of these receptors is a man between 18 and 35 years old in good health. Some clones in this sample may be carry-over from other donors' samples.

In DNA form, the CDR3 reads TGTGCCAGCAGCAAATTTAGGACAGGGAGAGACGACGGGGAGCTGTTTTTT. Protein sequence: CASSKFRTGRDDGELFF. This rearrangement joins TRBV21-1 to TRBJ2-2; the table assigns TRBD1, which was not confirmed against the DNA. TRBV21-1 is a known pseudogene. CDR3 size: 17 residues.

The chain couples TRBV28 to TRBJ2-2, with D tentatively TRBD2 (6 bases). V lost 4 bases and J lost 1, with 7 bases in between. Germline V CDR1 and CDR2: MDHEN, SYDVKM. The CDR3 covers 14 residues. CDR3 in amino acids: CASSWGVNTGELFF. CDR3 in DNA: TGTGCCAGCAGTTGGGGGGTGAACACCGGGGAGCTGTTTTTT.

The rearrangement links TRBV6-1 to TRBJ1-5, with D unclear. The germline CDR1 and CDR2 sequences are MNHNS and SASEGT. V lost 3 bases, J lost 3 bases, and 12 bases lay in between. CDR3 length equals 15 residues. The CDR3 protein is CASSDPVRYNQPQHF. The CDR3 nucleotides are TGTGCCAGCAGTGATCCGGTACGGTACAATCAGCCCCAGCATTTT.

This sequence joins TRBV27 and TRBJ2-1; 8 bases are a match to TRBD2. V was clipped by 7 bases and J by 6 bases; unmatched bases: 11. The germline CDR1 and CDR2 sequences are MNHEY and SMNVEV (reference sequence). This CDR3 is 15 amino acids long. The CDR3 spells CASKRPGLAGNEQFF. For the CDR3, the DNA is TGTGCCAGCAAGCGACCCGGCCTAGCGGGCAATGAGCAGTTCTTC.

Regarding this clone: Other DNA sequences in the same sample also yield this CDR3. The chain combines TRBV7-2 with TRBJ2-7, with D perhaps being TRBD1 or TRBD2 (5 bases each). In germline, CDR1 is SGHTA, CDR2 FQGNSA. Trimming cost V 5 bases and J 5 bases, with 16 bases left between them. There are 14 residues in the CDR3. This CDR3 reads CASSPRDRGNEQYF. The CDR3 nucleotides are TGTGCCAGCAGCCCCCGGGACCGGGGAAACGAGCAGTACTTC.

This chain joins TRBV28 and TRBJ1-2; TRBD1 is a possible D gene (6 bases). CDR1 MDHEN and CDR2 SYDVKM come from the germline V gene. Trimming shortened V by 7 bases and J by 1 base, and 16 bases separated the two germline ends. This CDR3 contains 15 residues. DNA for the CDR3: TGTGCCAGCAACCCGTCGACAGGCGGTAACTATGGCTACACCTTC. This sequence encodes CASNPSTGGNYGYTF.

Written as DNA, the CDR3 is TGTGCCAGTAGTCCCCCCCTCGGCAGGGAGGGCTCCTACGAGCAGTACTTC. It codes for CASSPPLGREGSYEQYF. The chain uses TRBV19 and TRBJ2-7; 7 bases map to TRBD2. V lost 5 bases, J lost 0 bases, and 13 bases stayed unmatched. The CDR3 runs to 17 residues. The V gene's germline CDR1 is LNHDA and CDR2 SQIVND (reference sequence).

CDR3 region: CASSWDVATNEKLFF. In DNA form, the CDR3 reads TGTGCCAGCAGCTGGGACGTTGCAACTAATGAAAAACTGTTTTTT. The chain is built from TRBV5-4 and TRBJ1-4; D is perhaps TRBD1 (5 bases). The germline V gene has CDR1 SGHNT and CDR2 YYREEE (reference sequence). This CDR3 has 15 residues. The germline V and J ends were trimmed by 3 bases and 0 bases, with 9 bases remaining between them.

The chain has TRBV28 and TRBJ2-1; the match to TRBD2 covers 7 bases. CDR3 size: 15 residues. Germline V gives CDR1 MDHEN, CDR2 SYDVKM. V was pared by 7 bases and J by 6 bases, with 12 bases of the junction left unmatched. The CDR3 DNA is TGTGCCAGCATCCTCGGGGGGATAACCCCCAATGAGCAGTTCTTC. This encodes CASILGGITPNEQFF.

As for this clone: The sample holds other DNA sequences that translate to the same CDR3. This chain connects TRBV7-9 to TRBJ2-7; 9 nucleotides match TRBD2. CDR1 SEHNR and CDR2 FQNEAQ come from the germline V gene (reference sequence). The CDR3 consists of 14 residues. V lost 3 bases to trimming and J lost 3 bases; unmatched junction nucleotides: 3. The CDR3 is CASSFLSGSYEQYF. The CDR3 DNA reads as TGTGCCAGCAGCTTTCTTAGCGGGAGCTACGAGCAGTACTTC.

This clone is a singleton in its sample. V and J are TRBV6-6 and TRBJ1-1; TRBD1 is a possible D gene (5 bases). The V end was cut by 6 bases, the J end by 0 bases, with 11 bases between. Looked up from germline, CDR1 is MNHNY and CDR2 is SVGAGI (reference sequence). This CDR3 contains 14 residues. In DNA form, the CDR3 reads TGTGCCAGCAGAGAGACAGCCTTGAACACTGAAGCTTTCTTT. Protein: CASRETALNTEAFF.

V and J are TRBV2 and TRBJ2-7; D remains ambiguous. The CDR3 runs to 13 residues. V dropped 2 bases and J dropped 2 bases, with 7 bases sitting between them. Germline V lookup: CDR1 SNHLY, CDR2 FYNNEI. DNA of the CDR3: TGTGCCAGCAGTGAACAGGTTGCCTACGAGCAGTACTTC. Its translation: CASSEQVAYEQYF. Combining the CDR3 with reference TRBV2 and TRBJ2-7 gives the whole variable domain EPEVTQTPSHQVTQMGQEVILRCVPISNHLYFYWYRQILGQKVEFLVSFYNNEISEKSEIFDDQFSVERPDGSNFTLKIRSTKLEDSAMYFCASSEQVAYEQYFGPGTRLTVT.